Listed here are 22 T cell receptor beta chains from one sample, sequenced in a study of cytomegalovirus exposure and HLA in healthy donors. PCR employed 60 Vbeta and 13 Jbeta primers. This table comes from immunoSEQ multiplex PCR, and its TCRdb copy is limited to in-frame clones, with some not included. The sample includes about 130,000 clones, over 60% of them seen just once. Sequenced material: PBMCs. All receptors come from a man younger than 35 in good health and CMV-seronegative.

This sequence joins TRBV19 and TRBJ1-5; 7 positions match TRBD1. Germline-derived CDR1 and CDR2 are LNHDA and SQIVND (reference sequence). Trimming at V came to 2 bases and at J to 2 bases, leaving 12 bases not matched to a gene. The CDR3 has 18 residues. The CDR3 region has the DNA TGTGCCAGTAGTATAAAATCCCCCGACAGGGTGGGCAATCAGCCCCAGCATTTT. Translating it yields CASSIKSPDRVGNQPQHF. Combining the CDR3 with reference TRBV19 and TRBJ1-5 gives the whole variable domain DGGITQSPKYLFRKEGQNVTLSCEQNLNHDAMYWYRQDPGQGLRLIYYSQIVNDFQKGDIAEGYSVSREKKESFPLTVTSAQKNPTAFYLCASSIKSPDRVGNQPQHFGDGTRLSIL.

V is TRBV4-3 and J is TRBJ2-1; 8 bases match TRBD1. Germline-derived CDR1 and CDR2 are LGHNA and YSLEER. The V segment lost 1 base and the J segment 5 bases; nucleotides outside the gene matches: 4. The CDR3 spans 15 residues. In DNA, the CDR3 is TGCGCCAGCAGCCAAGGGACAGGGCACGACAATGAGCAGTTCTTC. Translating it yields CASSQGTGHDNEQFF.

The CDR3 region is CASSQRDRGFTGELFF. The CDR3 nucleotides are TGCGCCAGCAGCCAACGGGACAGGGGGTTCACCGGGGAGCTGTTTTTT. The V call is TRBV4-1, the J call TRBJ2-2, with 11 bases matching TRBD1. J gave up 4 bases and V 2 bases, and 3 bases lay outside the gene matches. CDR1 and CDR2 (germline): MGHRA, YSYEKL. The CDR3 runs 16 residues.

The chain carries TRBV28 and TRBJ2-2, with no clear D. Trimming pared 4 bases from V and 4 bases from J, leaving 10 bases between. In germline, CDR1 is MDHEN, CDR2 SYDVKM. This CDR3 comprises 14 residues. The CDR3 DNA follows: TGTGCCAGCAGTTATCCACGAGGCACCGGGGAGCTGTTTTTT. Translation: CASSYPRGTGELFF.

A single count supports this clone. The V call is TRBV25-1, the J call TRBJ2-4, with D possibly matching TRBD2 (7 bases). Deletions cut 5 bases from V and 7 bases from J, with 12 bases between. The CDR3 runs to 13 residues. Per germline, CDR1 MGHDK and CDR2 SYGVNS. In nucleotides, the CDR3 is TGTGCCAGCAGTCGGGGGGCGTTCAACATTCAGTACTTC. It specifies CASSRGAFNIQYF.

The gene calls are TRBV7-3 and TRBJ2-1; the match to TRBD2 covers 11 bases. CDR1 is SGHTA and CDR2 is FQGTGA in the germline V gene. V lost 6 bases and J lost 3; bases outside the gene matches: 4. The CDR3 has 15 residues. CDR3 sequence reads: CASRPGTSGYNEQFF. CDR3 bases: TGTGCCAGCAGACCCGGGACTAGCGGCTACAATGAGCAGTTCTTC.

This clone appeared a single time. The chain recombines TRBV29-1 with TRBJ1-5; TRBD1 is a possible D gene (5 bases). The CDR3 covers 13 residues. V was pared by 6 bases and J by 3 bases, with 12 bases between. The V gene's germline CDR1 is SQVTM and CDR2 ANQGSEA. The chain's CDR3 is CSVSLGLNQPQHF. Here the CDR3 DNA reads TGCAGCGTGTCGTTGGGGCTCAATCAGCCCCAGCATTTT. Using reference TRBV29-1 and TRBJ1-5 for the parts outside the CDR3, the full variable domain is SAVISQKPSRDICQRGTSLTIQCQVDSQVTMMFWYRQQPGQSLTLIATANQGSEATYESGFVIDKFPISRPNLTFSTLTVSNMSPEDSSIYLCSVSLGLNQPQHFGDGTRLSIL.

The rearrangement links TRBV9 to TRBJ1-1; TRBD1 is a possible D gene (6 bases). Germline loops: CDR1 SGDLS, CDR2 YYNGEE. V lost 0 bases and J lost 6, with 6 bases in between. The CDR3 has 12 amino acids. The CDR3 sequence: CASSVEGAEAFF. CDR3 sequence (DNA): TGTGCCAGCAGCGTAGAGGGGGCTGAAGCTTTCTTT.

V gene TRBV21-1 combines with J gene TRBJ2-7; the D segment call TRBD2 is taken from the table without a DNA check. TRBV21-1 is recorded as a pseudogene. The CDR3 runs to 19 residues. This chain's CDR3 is CASSKRATSGRASAYEQYV. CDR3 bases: TGTGCCAGCAGCAAAAGGGCAACTAGCGGGAGGGCCTCTGCCTACGAGCAGTACGTC.

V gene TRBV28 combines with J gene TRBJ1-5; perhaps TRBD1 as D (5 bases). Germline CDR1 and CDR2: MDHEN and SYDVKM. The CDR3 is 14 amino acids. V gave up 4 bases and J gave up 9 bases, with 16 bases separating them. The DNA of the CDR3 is TGTGCCAGCAGTTCACTCCCGGGGGGTGGGCCCCAGCATTTT. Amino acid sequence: CASSSLPGGGPQHF.

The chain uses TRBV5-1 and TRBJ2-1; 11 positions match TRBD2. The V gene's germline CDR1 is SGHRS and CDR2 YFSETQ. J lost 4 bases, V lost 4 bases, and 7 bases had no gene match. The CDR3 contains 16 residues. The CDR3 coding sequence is TGCGCCAGCAGCCCGTCAGGGACTAGCGGATACAATGAGCAGTTCTTC. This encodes CASSPSGTSGYNEQFF.

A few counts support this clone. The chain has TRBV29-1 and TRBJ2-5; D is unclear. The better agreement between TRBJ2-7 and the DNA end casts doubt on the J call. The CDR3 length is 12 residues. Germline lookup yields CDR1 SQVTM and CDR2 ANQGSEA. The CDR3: CSVAPDPYEQYF. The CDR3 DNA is TGCAGCGTTGCACCCGATCCCTACGAGCAGTACTTC.

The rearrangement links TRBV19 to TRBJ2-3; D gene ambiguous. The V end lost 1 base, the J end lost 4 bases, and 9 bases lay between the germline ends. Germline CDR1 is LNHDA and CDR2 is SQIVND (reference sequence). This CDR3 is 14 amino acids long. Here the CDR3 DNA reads TGTGCCAGTAGTATAGGTGTCATTTCAGATACGCAGTATTTT. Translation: CASSIGVISDTQYF.

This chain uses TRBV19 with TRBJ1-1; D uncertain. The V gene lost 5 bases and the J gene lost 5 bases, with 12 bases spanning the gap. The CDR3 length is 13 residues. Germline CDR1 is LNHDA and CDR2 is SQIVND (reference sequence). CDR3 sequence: CASSWAGRTEAFF. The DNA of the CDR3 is TGTGCCAGTAGTTGGGCGGGGAGGACTGAAGCTTTCTTT.

In nucleotides, the CDR3 is TGCGCCAGCAGCTTGCTGGGTAGCGTCAGCACAGATACGCAGTATTTT. This sequence encodes CASSLLGSVSTDTQYF. V is TRBV5-1 and J is TRBJ2-3; tentatively, D is TRBD2 (5 bases). The CDR3 contains 16 residues. The V gene's germline CDR1 is SGHRS and CDR2 YFSETQ. With 1 base removed from V and 0 bases from J, the gap between germline ends came to 12 bases.

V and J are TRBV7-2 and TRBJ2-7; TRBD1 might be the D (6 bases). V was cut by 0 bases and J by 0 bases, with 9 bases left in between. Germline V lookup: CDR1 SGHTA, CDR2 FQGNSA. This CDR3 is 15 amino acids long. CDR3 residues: CASSLAYRDSYEQYF. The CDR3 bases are TGTGCCAGCAGCTTAGCATACAGGGACTCCTACGAGCAGTACTTC. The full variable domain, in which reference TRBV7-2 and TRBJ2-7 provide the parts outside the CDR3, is GAGVSQSPSNKVTEKGKDVELRCDPISGHTALYWYRQSLGQGLEFLIYFQGNSAPDKSGLPSDRFSAERTGGSVSTLTIQRTQQEDSAVYLCASSLAYRDSYEQYFGPGTRLTVT.

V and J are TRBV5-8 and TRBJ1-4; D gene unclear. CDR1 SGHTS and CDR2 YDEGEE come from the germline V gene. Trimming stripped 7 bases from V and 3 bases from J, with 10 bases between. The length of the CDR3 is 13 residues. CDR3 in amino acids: CASCRGANEKLFF. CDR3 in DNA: TGTGCCAGCTGCCGGGGAGCTAATGAAAAACTGTTTTTT.

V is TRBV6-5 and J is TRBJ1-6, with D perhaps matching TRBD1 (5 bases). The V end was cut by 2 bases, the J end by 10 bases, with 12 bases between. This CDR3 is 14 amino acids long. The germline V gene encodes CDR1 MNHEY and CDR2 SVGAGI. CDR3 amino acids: CASSYSAGESPLHF. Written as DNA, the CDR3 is TGTGCCAGCAGTTACAGTGCGGGGGAATCACCCCTCCACTTT.

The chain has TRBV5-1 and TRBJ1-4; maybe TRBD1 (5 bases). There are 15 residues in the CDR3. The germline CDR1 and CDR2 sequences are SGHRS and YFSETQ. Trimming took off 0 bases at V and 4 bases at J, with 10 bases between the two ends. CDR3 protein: CASSLGVDSNEKLFF. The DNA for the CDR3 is TGCGCCAGCAGCTTGGGGGTAGACAGTAATGAAAAACTGTTTTTT. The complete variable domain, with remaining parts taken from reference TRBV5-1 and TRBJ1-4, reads KAGVTQTPRYLIKTRGQQVTLSCSPISGHRSVSWYQQTPGQGLQFLFEYFSETQRNKGNFPGRFSGRQFSNSRSEMNVSTLELGDSALYLCASSLGVDSNEKLFFGSGTQLSVL.

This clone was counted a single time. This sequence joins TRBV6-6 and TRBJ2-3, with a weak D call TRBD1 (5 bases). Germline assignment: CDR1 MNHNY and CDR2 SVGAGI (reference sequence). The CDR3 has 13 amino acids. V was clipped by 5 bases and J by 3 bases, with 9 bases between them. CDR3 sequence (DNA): TGTGCCAGCAGTGCCCCAGGGACAGATACGCAGTATTTT. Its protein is CASSAPGTDTQYF.

CDR3 sequence (DNA): TGTGCCAGCAGCGTAGGATTAAGACAGGGTTGGGGCACTGAAGCTTTCTTT. Its protein is CASSVGLRQGWGTEAFF. V gene TRBV11-2 combines with J gene TRBJ1-1; 7 bases match TRBD1. Germline CDR1 SGHAT, CDR2 FQNNGV. This CDR3 contains 17 residues. The J segment lost 4 bases and the V segment lost 5 bases, leaving 16 bases of the junction unmatched. Based on the CDR3 plus reference TRBV11-2 and TRBJ1-1, the full variable domain is EAGVAQSPRYKIIEKRQSVAFWCNPISGHATLYWYQQILGQGPKLLIQFQNNGVVDDSQLPKDRFSAERLKGVDSTLKIQPAKLEDSAVYLCASSVGLRQGWGTEAFFGQGTRLTVV.

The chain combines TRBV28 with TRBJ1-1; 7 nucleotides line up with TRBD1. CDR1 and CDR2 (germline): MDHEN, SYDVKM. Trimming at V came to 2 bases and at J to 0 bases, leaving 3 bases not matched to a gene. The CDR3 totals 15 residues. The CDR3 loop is CASSLQGVMNTEAFF. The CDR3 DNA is TGTGCCAGCAGTTTACAGGGGGTGATGAACACTGAAGCTTTCTTT.